One TCR beta chain is described in this entry. Its antigen is unknown. This sample is part of a study of human T cells and chemical hapten exposure. In the study overall: Per-sample TCR yield variation was attributed mainly to small pooled library volume differences. Study-level results: Following DPC sensitization, TCRs present above 1 in 1000 frequency showed no change.

As to time point: healthy volunteer bleed at 2 weeks. RNA extraction used unfractionated whole blood as the source of total RNA. Library construction involved attaching unique molecular identifiers to individual cDNA molecules, which allowed quantitative, reproducible TCR counting. TCRdb reanalysed the RACE reads using MiXCR and keeps one entry per CDR3 protein. The table has about 130,000 distinct CDR3 sequences, approximately 10% seen once; the top ten hold 1.5% to 2%. The receptor was derived from a male donor in good health. Some clones in this sample may be carry-over from other donors' samples. The specimen sequenced was whole blood.

CDR3 sequence reads: CASSYPIETADSPLHF. CDR3 sequence (DNA): TGTGCCAGCAGTTACCCAATTGAAACGGCGGATTCACCCCTCCACTTT. This chain links TRBV6-5 with TRBJ1-6, with D unresolved. Germline CDR1 MNHEY, CDR2 SVGAGI. The CDR3 contains 16 residues. Trimming stripped 2 bases from V and 8 bases from J, with 16 bases between.